The subject of this entry is one T cell receptor (beta chain). The data originate from a study of T cell changes during pregnancy in multiple sclerosis. The length of the CDR3 is 14 residues. Germline CDR1 and CDR2: SEHNR and FQNEAQ (reference sequence). Trimming shortened V by 1 base and J by 7 bases, and 13 bases separated the two germline ends. Using immunoSEQ multiplex PCR, the repertoire was profiled, and TCRdb retains in-frame clones only, with some absent. There are 35,000 to 45,000 clones in the sample; about 88% occur only once, and approximately 4.5% lies in the top ten. This chain joins TRBV7-9 and TRBJ2-5; possible D gene TRBD1, 5 bases. The sequenced sample was CD8+ T cells from peripheral blood mononuclear cells, obtained in the first trimester of pregnancy. The sequence was obtained from a female donor with multiple sclerosis, enrolled in a pregnancy study. The CDR3 DNA reads as TGTGCCAGCAGCTTAGAACAGGCCAAAGGGACCCAGTACTTC. Translating gives CASSLEQAKGTQYF.